The rows below give T cell receptor beta chains drawn from one sample of a study of cytomegalovirus exposure and HLA in healthy donors. The protocol was immunoSEQ multiplex PCR, while the TCRdb copy is restricted to in-frame clones and leaves out a portion. The sample includes some 90,000 clones, more than 65% of them seen just once. The sequencing input was PBMCs. The source of these receptors is a human donor in good health. CDR3s include the opening cysteine and the closing phenylalanine or tryptophan. The D gene is left open where the match is weak. Rows give clone size only sometimes, using once, few, many, or a class for an expanded clone.

v_gene: TRBV5-1; j_gene: TRBJ1-1; abundance: few; d_gene: NA; CDR3aa: CASSSGSTANTEAFF; CDR3nt: TGCGCCAGCAGCTCCGGGTCGACGGCGAACACTGAAGCTTTCTTT
v_gene: TRBV30; j_gene: TRBJ2-7; abundance: NA; d_gene: NA; CDR3aa: CAWSEGPRQYF; CDR3nt: TGTGCCTGGAGTGAAGGCCCTAGGCAGTACTTC
v_gene: TRBV7-6; j_gene: TRBJ2-1; abundance: NA; d_gene: TRBD2; CDR3aa: CASSFSGANNEQFF; CDR3nt: TGTGCCAGCAGCTTTAGCGGGGCAAACAATGAGCAGTTCTTC
v_gene: TRBV6-6; j_gene: TRBJ2-3; abundance: NA; d_gene: TRBD1; CDR3aa: CASSSRDRGTDTQYF; CDR3nt: TGTGCCAGCAGTTCCAGGGACAGGGGCACAGATACGCAGTATTTT
v_gene: TRBV27; j_gene: TRBJ2-7; abundance: NA; d_gene: TRBD2; CDR3aa: CASSFRTSGSGEYEQYF; CDR3nt: TGTGCCAGCAGTTTCCGGACTAGCGGGAGTGGGGAATACGAGCAGTACTTC
v_gene: TRBV29-1; j_gene: TRBJ2-1; abundance: NA; d_gene: TRBD2; CDR3aa: CSAESGRAYNEQFF; CDR3nt: TGCAGCGCCGAGAGCGGGAGGGCCTACAATGAGCAGTTCTTC
v_gene: TRBV27; j_gene: TRBJ2-1; abundance: NA; d_gene: NA; CDR3aa: CASSPKPGSEQFF; CDR3nt: TGTGCCAGCAGCCCCAAGCCGGGGTCGGAGCAGTTCTTC
v_gene: TRBV25-1; j_gene: TRBJ1-5; abundance: NA; d_gene: NA; CDR3aa: CASSHGGLGNQPQHF; CDR3nt: TGTGCCAGCAGCCACGGAGGATTAGGCAATCAGCCCCAGCATTTT
v_gene: TRBV7-9; j_gene: TRBJ2-7; abundance: NA; d_gene: NA; CDR3aa: CASSLGQGRYF; CDR3nt: TGTGCCAGCAGCTTAGGGCAGGGGCGGTACTTC
v_gene: TRBV9; j_gene: TRBJ2-5; abundance: NA; d_gene: TRBD2; CDR3aa: CASNRGGGNQETQYF; CDR3nt: TGTGCCAGCAATCGTGGCGGGGGGAATCAAGAGACCCAGTACTTC
v_gene: TRBV7-3; j_gene: TRBJ1-1; abundance: NA; d_gene: TRBD1; CDR3aa: CASSARTGEGAFF; CDR3nt: TGTGCCAGCAGCGCAAGGACAGGGGAGGGAGCTTTCTTT
v_gene: TRBV7-2; j_gene: TRBJ1-3; abundance: NA; d_gene: NA; CDR3aa: CASSFDGFTGNTIYF; CDR3nt: TGTGCCAGCAGCTTTGACGGGTTTACTGGAAACACCATATATTTT
v_gene: TRBV10-3; j_gene: TRBJ2-5; abundance: NA; d_gene: TRBD2; CDR3aa: CATSSGGAAETQYF; CDR3nt: TGTGCCACTTCTAGCGGGGGGGCCGCAGAGACCCAGTACTTC
v_gene: TRBV5-1; j_gene: TRBJ2-2; abundance: few; d_gene: NA; CDR3aa: CASSLRTTNTGELFF; CDR3nt: TGCGCCAGCAGCTTGAGGACAACGAACACCGGGGAGCTGTTTTTT
v_gene: TRBV2; j_gene: TRBJ2-7; abundance: NA; d_gene: TRBD2; CDR3aa: CASSGSGSMQYF; CDR3nt: TGTGCCAGCAGCGGTAGCGGGAGCATGCAGTACTTC
v_gene: TRBV19; j_gene: TRBJ2-2; abundance: NA; d_gene: TRBD1; CDR3aa: CASRPGQGTTGELFF; CDR3nt: TGTGCCAGTAGACCGGGACAGGGGACGACCGGGGAGCTGTTTTTT
v_gene: TRBV7-9; j_gene: TRBJ2-1; abundance: NA; d_gene: TRBD2; CDR3aa: CASSQSGLAGFSEQFF; CDR3nt: TGTGCCAGCAGCCAGTCCGGGCTAGCGGGATTTAGTGAGCAGTTCTTC
v_gene: TRBV5-4; j_gene: TRBJ2-5; abundance: NA; d_gene: NA; CDR3aa: CASSLAGTETQYF; CDR3nt: TGTGCCAGCAGCTTGGCAGGAACAGAGACCCAGTACTTC
v_gene: TRBV25-1; j_gene: TRBJ1-4; abundance: NA; d_gene: TRBD1; CDR3aa: CASSEYRGFGEKLFF; CDR3nt: TGTGCCAGCAGTGAATACAGGGGGTTCGGTGAAAAACTGTTTTTT
v_gene: TRBV5-4; j_gene: TRBJ1-1; abundance: NA; d_gene: NA; CDR3aa: CASSQREVSTEAFF; CDR3nt: TGTGCCAGCAGCCAAAGGGAGGTGAGCACTGAAGCTTTCTTT
v_gene: TRBV6-4; j_gene: TRBJ2-2; abundance: once; d_gene: TRBD2; CDR3aa: CASSSGSHTGELFF; CDR3nt: TGTGCCAGCAGTAGCGGGAGTCACACCGGGGAGCTGTTTTTT
v_gene: TRBV5-6; j_gene: TRBJ1-1; abundance: NA; d_gene: TRBD1; CDR3aa: CASSWDRSYTEAFF; CDR3nt: TGTGCCAGCAGCTGGGACAGGTCTTACACTGAAGCTTTCTTT
v_gene: TRBV7-2; j_gene: TRBJ2-3; abundance: NA; d_gene: NA; CDR3aa: CASSLARTVWSTDTQYF; CDR3nt: TGTGCCAGCAGCTTAGCGAGGACAGTCTGGTCGACAGATACGCAGTATTTT
v_gene: TRBV9; j_gene: TRBJ2-1; abundance: NA; d_gene: NA; CDR3aa: CASSADSNEQFF; CDR3nt: TGTGCCAGCAGCGCGGACAGCAATGAGCAGTTCTTC
v_gene: TRBV28; j_gene: TRBJ1-2; abundance: NA; d_gene: TRBD1; CDR3aa: CASSEEGAPNYGYTF; CDR3nt: TGTGCCAGCAGCGAGGAGGGGGCTCCTAACTATGGCTACACCTTC
v_gene: TRBV5-1; j_gene: TRBJ1-2; abundance: NA; d_gene: NA; CDR3aa: CASTPDPSDFYGYTF; CDR3nt: TGCGCCAGCACCCCCGACCCTAGCGATTTCTATGGCTACACCTTC
v_gene: TRBV7-9; j_gene: TRBJ1-2; abundance: NA; d_gene: TRBD1; CDR3aa: CASSFGTVDGYTF; CDR3nt: TGTGCCAGCAGCTTTGGGACAGTGGATGGCTACACCTTC
v_gene: TRBV14; j_gene: TRBJ2-5; abundance: once; d_gene: TRBD2; CDR3aa: CASSQDRLAINPWETQYF; CDR3nt: TGTGCCAGCAGCCAAGATAGACTAGCGATCAACCCATGGGAGACCCAGTACTTC
v_gene: TRBV28; j_gene: TRBJ2-3; abundance: NA; d_gene: TRBD2; CDR3aa: CAGGGGVTDTQYF; CDR3nt: TGTGCCGGGGGGGGAGGGGTGACAGATACGCAGTATTTT
v_gene: TRBV7-9; j_gene: TRBJ1-1; abundance: NA; d_gene: TRBD1; CDR3aa: CASSWTGDEAFF; CDR3nt: TGTGCCAGCAGCTGGACAGGGGATGAAGCTTTCTTT
v_gene: TRBV5-6; j_gene: TRBJ2-1; abundance: few; d_gene: TRBD1; CDR3aa: CASSLFGQGSDEQFF; CDR3nt: TGTGCCAGCAGCTTGTTCGGACAGGGGTCAGATGAGCAGTTCTTC
v_gene: TRBV7-5; j_gene: TRBJ2-5; abundance: few; d_gene: NA; CDR3aa: CAQSETSDVQETQYF; CDR3nt: TGTGCCCAGTCCGAAACTAGCGATGTCCAAGAGACCCAGTACTTC
v_gene: TRBV9; j_gene: TRBJ1-1; abundance: NA; d_gene: TRBD1; CDR3aa: CASSPPGTGVMNTEAFF; CDR3nt: TGTGCCAGCAGCCCACCCGGGACAGGCGTTATGAACACTGAAGCTTTCTTT
v_gene: TRBV23-1; j_gene: TRBJ1-1; abundance: NA; d_gene: NA; CDR3aa: CASSQSGAGTWRQNTEAFF; CDR3nt: TGCGCCAGCAGTCAATCGGGGGCAGGGACCTGGCGTCAGAACACTGAAGCTTTCTTT
v_gene: TRBV4-1; j_gene: TRBJ2-1; abundance: NA; d_gene: TRBD2; CDR3aa: CASSERLAFYNEQFF; CDR3nt: TGCGCCAGCAGCGAGAGACTAGCATTCTACAATGAGCAGTTCTTC
v_gene: TRBV11-1; j_gene: TRBJ2-7; abundance: NA; d_gene: TRBD1; CDR3aa: CAIGQGRSEQYF; CDR3nt: TGTGCCATCGGACAGGGGCGCAGCGAGCAGTACTTC
v_gene: TRBV7-3; j_gene: TRBJ1-2; abundance: NA; d_gene: TRBD1; CDR3aa: CASSPGQESYGYTF; CDR3nt: TGTGCCAGCAGTCCCGGACAGGAGTCATATGGCTACACCTTC
v_gene: TRBV7-9; j_gene: TRBJ1-1; abundance: NA; d_gene: NA; CDR3aa: CASLKRGLSATEAFF; CDR3nt: TGTGCCAGCCTCAAGAGGGGGTTGTCAGCTACTGAAGCTTTCTTT
v_gene: TRBV7-8; j_gene: TRBJ1-1; abundance: NA; d_gene: TRBD1; CDR3aa: CASSFGTGYTEAFF; CDR3nt: TGTGCCAGCAGCTTCGGGACAGGATACACTGAAGCTTTCTTT
v_gene: TRBV10-3; j_gene: TRBJ1-6; abundance: NA; d_gene: TRBD1; CDR3aa: CAISGTGTGNSPLHF; CDR3nt: TGTGCCATCAGTGGAACCGGGACAGGGAATTCACCCCTCCACTTT
v_gene: TRBV2; j_gene: TRBJ2-3; abundance: NA; d_gene: TRBD2; CDR3aa: CASIVLAGSTDTQYF; CDR3nt: TGTGCCAGCATCGTCCTAGCGGGTAGCACAGATACGCAGTATTTT
v_gene: TRBV7-9; j_gene: TRBJ1-1; abundance: NA; d_gene: NA; CDR3aa: CASSLQVGTEAFF; CDR3nt: TGTGCCAGCAGCCTCCAGGTGGGCACTGAAGCTTTCTTT
v_gene: TRBV5-4; j_gene: TRBJ2-2; abundance: NA; d_gene: TRBD1; CDR3aa: CASSKGTANTGELFF; CDR3nt: TGTGCCAGCAGCAAGGGGACAGCGAACACCGGGGAGCTGTTTTTT
v_gene: TRBV21-1; j_gene: TRBJ2-5; abundance: NA; d_gene: NA; CDR3aa: CARRRETQYF; CDR3nt: TGTGCCCGCCGGCGGGAGACCCAGTACTTC
v_gene: TRBV5-1; j_gene: TRBJ2-5; abundance: NA; d_gene: TRBD2; CDR3aa: CASRLRREGPETQYF; CDR3nt: TGCGCCAGCAGACTTAGGCGGGAGGGCCCGGAGACCCAGTACTTC
v_gene: TRBV19; j_gene: TRBJ2-7; abundance: NA; d_gene: NA; CDR3aa: CASSVTGSHEQYF; CDR3nt: TGTGCCAGTAGTGTCACAGGGTCCCACGAGCAGTACTTC
v_gene: TRBV7-9; j_gene: TRBJ2-6; abundance: NA; d_gene: NA; CDR3aa: CASSFEGANVLTF; CDR3nt: TGTGCCAGCAGCTTCGAGGGGGCCAACGTCCTGACTTTC
v_gene: TRBV9; j_gene: TRBJ2-2; abundance: once; d_gene: TRBD1; CDR3aa: CASSHVTGGRLGSDTGELFF; CDR3nt: TGTGCCAGCAGCCACGTTACAGGGGGCAGGTTAGGAAGCGACACCGGGGAGCTGTTTTTT
v_gene: TRBV18; j_gene: TRBJ2-1; abundance: NA; d_gene: NA; CDR3aa: CASSPPMTESYNEQFF; CDR3nt: TGTGCCAGCTCACCACCCATGACGGAGAGCTACAATGAGCAGTTCTTC
v_gene: TRBV7-3; j_gene: TRBJ2-5; abundance: NA; d_gene: NA; CDR3aa: CASSVALGGTQYF; CDR3nt: TGTGCCAGCAGCGTAGCATTAGGGGGGACCCAGTACTTC
v_gene: TRBV5-5; j_gene: TRBJ2-5; abundance: NA; d_gene: NA; CDR3aa: CASSLVPPRECHF; CDR3nt: TGTGCCAGCAGCTTGGTGCCCCCACGGGAGTGCCACTTC
v_gene: TRBV6-5; j_gene: TRBJ2-7; abundance: NA; d_gene: TRBD2; CDR3aa: CASSSPGTSTYEQYF; CDR3nt: TGTGCCAGCAGTTCCCCCGGGACTAGTACCTACGAGCAGTACTTC